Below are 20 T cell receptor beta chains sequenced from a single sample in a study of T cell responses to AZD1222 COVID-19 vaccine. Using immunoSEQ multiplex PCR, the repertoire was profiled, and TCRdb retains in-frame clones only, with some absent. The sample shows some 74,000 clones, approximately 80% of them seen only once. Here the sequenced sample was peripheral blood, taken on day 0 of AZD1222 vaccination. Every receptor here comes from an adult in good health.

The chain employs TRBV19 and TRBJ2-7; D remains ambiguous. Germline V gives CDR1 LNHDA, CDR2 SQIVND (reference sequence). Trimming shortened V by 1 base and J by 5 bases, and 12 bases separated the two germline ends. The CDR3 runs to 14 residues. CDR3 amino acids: CASSIGQVPNEQYF. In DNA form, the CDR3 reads TGTGCCAGTAGTATAGGGCAGGTCCCCAACGAGCAGTACTTC.

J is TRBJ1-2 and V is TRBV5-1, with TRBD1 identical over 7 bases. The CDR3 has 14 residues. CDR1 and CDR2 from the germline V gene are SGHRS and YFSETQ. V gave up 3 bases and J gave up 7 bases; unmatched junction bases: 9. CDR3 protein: CASSYSGGVGGYTF. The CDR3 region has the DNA TGCGCCAGCAGCTACTCAGGGGGTGTAGGTGGCTACACCTTC.

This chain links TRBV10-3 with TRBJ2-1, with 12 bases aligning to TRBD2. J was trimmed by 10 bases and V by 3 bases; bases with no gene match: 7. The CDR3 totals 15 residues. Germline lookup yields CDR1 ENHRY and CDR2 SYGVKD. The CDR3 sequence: CAISERTSGIKEQFF. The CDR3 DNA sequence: TGTGCCATCAGTGAAAGGACTAGCGGGATAAAGGAGCAGTTCTTC.

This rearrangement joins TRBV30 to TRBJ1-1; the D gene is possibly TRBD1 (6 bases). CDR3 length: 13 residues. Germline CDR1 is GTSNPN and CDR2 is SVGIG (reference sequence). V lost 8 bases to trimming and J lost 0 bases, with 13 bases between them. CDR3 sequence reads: CARTTGMNTEAFF. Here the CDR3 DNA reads TGTGCCCGTACCACAGGGATGAACACTGAAGCTTTCTTT.

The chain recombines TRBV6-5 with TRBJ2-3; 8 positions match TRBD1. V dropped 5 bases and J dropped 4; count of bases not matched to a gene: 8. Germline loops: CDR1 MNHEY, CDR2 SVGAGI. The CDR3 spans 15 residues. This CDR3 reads CASSPRGRSSDTQYF. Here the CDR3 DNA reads TGTGCCAGCAGTCCCAGGGGGCGGAGTTCAGATACGCAGTATTTT.

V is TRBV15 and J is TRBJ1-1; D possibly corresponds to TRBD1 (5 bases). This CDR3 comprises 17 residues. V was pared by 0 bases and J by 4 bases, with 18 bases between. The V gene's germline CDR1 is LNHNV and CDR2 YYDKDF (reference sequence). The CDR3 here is CATSRDGGTSGTTEAFF. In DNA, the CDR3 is TGTGCCACCAGCAGAGACGGCGGGACGTCAGGGACCACTGAAGCTTTCTTT. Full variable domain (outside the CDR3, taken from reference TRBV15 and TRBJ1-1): DAMVIQNPRYQVTQFGKPVTLSCSQTLNHNVMYWYQQKSSQAPKLLFHYYDKDFNNEADTPDNFQSRRPNTSFCFLDIRSPGLGDTAMYLCATSRDGGTSGTTEAFFGQGTRLTVV.

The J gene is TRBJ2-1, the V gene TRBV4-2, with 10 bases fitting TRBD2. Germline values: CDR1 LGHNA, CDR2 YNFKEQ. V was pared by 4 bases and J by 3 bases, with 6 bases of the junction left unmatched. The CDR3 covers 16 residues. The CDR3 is CASSRWTSGVYNEQFF. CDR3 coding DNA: TGTGCCAGCAGCCGCTGGACTAGCGGCGTCTACAATGAGCAGTTCTTC.

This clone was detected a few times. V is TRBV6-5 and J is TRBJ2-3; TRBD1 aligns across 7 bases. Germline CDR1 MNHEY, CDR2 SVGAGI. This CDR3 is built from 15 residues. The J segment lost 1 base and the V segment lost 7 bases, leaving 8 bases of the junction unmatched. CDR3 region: CASKRDSYGTDTQYF. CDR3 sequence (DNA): TGTGCCAGCAAGAGGGACAGCTATGGCACAGATACGCAGTATTTT.

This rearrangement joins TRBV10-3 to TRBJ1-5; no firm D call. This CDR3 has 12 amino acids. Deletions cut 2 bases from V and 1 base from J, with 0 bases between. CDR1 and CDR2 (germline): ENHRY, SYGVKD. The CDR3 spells CAISESNQPQHF. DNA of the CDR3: TGTGCCATCAGTGAGAGCAATCAGCCCCAGCATTTT.

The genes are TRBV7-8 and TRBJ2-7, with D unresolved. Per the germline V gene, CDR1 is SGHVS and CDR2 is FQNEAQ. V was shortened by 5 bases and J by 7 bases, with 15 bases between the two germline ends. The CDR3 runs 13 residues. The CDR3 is CASSTWAASEQYF. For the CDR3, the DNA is TGTGCCAGCAGCACCTGGGCCGCCTCGGAGCAGTACTTC.

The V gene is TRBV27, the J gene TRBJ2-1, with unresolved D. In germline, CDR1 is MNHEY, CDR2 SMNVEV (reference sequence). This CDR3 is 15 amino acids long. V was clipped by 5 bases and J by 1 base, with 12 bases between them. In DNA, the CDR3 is TGTGCCAGCAGTCTCCTCCTGGGGTCCTACAATGAGCAGTTCTTC. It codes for CASSLLLGSYNEQFF.

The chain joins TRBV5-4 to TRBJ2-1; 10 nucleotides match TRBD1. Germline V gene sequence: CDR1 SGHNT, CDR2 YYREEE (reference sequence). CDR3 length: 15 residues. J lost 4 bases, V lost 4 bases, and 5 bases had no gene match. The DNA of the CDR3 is TGTGCCAGCAGCATCGGGACAGGGGTTTACAATGAGCAGTTCTTC. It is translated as CASSIGTGVYNEQFF.

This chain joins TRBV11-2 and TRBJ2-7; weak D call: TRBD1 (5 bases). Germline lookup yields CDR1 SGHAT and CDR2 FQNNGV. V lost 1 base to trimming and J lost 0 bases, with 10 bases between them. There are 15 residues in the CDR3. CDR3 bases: TGTGCCAGCAGCTTAGTTGGGGCCACCTCCTACGAGCAGTACTTC. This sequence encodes CASSLVGATSYEQYF.

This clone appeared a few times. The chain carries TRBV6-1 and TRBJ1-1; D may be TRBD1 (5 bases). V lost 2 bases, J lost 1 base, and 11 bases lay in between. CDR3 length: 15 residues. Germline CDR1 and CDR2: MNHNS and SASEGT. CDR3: CASSEFDSRNTEAFF. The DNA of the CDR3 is TGTGCCAGCAGTGAATTTGACAGCCGGAACACTGAAGCTTTCTTT.

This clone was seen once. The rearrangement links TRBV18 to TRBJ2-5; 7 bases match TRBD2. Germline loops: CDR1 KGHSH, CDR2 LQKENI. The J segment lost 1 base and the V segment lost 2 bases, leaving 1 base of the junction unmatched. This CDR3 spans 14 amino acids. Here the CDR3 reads CASSPAGVQETQYF. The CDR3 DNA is TGTGCCAGCTCACCAGCGGGGGTCCAAGAGACCCAGTACTTC.

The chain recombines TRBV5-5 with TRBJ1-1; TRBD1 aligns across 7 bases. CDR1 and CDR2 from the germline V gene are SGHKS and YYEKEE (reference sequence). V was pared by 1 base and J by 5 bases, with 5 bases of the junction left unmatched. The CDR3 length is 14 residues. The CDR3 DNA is TGTGCCAGCAGCTTGTTAGGGGGCGAGACTGAAGCTTTCTTT. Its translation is CASSLLGGETEAFF.

The CDR3 coding sequence is TGTGCCAGCAGTGAAGCCGGGACAGGTTCAACCTACGAGCAGTACTTC. Residues: CASSEAGTGSTYEQYF. This chain connects TRBV6-1 to TRBJ2-7, with TRBD1 identical over 8 bases. The CDR3 is 16 amino acids. The ends lost 0 bases at V and 2 bases at J; junction bases unmatched: 6. CDR1 and CDR2 from the germline V gene are MNHNS and SASEGT.

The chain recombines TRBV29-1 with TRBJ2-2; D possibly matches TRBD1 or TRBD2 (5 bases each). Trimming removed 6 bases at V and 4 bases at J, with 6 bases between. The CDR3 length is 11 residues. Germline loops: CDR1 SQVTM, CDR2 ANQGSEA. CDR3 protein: CSVGATGELFF. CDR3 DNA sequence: TGCAGCGTCGGGGCCACCGGGGAGCTGTTTTTT.

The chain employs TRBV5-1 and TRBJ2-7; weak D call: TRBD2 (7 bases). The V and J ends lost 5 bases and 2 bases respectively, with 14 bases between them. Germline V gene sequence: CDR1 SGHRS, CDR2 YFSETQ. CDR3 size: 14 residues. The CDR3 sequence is CASRQGLTTYEQYF. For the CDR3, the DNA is TGCGCCAGCAGACAGGGACTAACTACCTACGAGCAGTACTTC.

This CDR3 reads CASGSRYVNDNENTEAFF. The CDR3 nucleotides are TGTGCTAGTGGTTCCCGCTACGTAAATGATAATGAAAACACTGAAGCTTTCTTT. V usage is TRBV12-5 and J usage is TRBJ1-1; D not certain. The CDR3 runs to 18 residues. Germline CDR1 reads LGHNT; CDR2 reads FRNRAP. Deletions cut 4 bases from V and 2 bases from J, with 23 bases between.